This entry features one T cell receptor beta chain sequence. This specimen belongs to a study of cytotoxic CD8 clonotypes in ibrutinib-treated CLL. Study background: Partial responders around 24, complete 2; around twelve progressed and some 14 stayed in remission by median roughly 73 months. When averaged across all of the samples, the counts came to roughly 250,000 productive templates and 80,000 to 100,000 productive rearrangements.

Looked up from germline, CDR1 is SGHKS and CDR2 is YYEKEE (reference sequence). The junction had 4 bases not matched to a gene; V was cut back by 3 bases and J by 5 bases. The CDR3 has 14 amino acids. TCRdb keeps only in-frame clones here, not all; method: immunoSEQ multiplex PCR. The data hold 150,000 to 200,000 clones, with 55% to 85% observed a single time. The chain is built from TRBV5-5 and TRBJ1-4; 7 nucleotides agree with TRBD1. Sequencing was performed on PBMCs, taken after 24 months of ibrutinib treatment. The receptor was isolated from a human donor with chronic lymphocytic leukemia. The CDR3: CASSWTGGNEKLFF. CDR3 DNA sequence: TGTGCCAGCAGCTGGACAGGTGGGAATGAAAAACTGTTTTTT.